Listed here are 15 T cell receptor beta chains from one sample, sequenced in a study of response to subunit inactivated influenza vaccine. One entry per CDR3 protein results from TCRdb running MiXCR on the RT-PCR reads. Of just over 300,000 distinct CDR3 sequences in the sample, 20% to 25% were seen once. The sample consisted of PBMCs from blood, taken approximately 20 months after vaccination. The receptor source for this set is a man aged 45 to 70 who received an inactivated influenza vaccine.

CDR3 sequence (DNA): TGTGCCAGCAGTCTCCCGTTAGGCGAGCAGTACTTC. It specifies CASSLPLGEQYF. The gene calls are TRBV6-2 or TRBV6-3 and TRBJ2-7; no definite D call. The length of the CDR3 is 12 residues. Trimming took off 5 bases at V and 6 bases at J, with 11 bases between the two ends. Looked up from germline, CDR1 is MNHEY and CDR2 is SVGEGT.

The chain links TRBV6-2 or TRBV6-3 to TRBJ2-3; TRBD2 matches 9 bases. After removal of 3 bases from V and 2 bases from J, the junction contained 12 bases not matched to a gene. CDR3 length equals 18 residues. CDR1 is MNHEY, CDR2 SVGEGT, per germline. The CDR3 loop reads CASSYSLSGGRATDTQYF. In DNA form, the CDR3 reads TGTGCCAGCAGTTATTCCCTTTCCGGCGGGAGGGCCACAGATACGCAGTATTTT.

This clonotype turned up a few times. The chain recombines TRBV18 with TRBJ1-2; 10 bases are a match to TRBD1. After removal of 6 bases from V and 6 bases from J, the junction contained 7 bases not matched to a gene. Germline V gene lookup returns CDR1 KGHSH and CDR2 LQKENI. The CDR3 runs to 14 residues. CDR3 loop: CASSPGTGADGYTF. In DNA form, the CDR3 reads TGTGCCAGCTCCCCCGGGACAGGGGCTGATGGCTACACCTTC.

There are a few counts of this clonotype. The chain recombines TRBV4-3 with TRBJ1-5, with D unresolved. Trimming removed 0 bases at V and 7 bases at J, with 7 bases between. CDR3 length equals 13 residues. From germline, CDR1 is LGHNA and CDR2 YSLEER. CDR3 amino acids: CASSQDVGQPQHF. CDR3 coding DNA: TGCGCCAGCAGCCAAGATGTTGGACAGCCCCAGCATTTT.

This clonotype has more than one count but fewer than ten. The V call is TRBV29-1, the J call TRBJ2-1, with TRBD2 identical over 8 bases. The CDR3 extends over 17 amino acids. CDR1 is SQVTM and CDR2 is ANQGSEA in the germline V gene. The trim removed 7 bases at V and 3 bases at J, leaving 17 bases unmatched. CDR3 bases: TGCAGCGCCCTGCGGGGGGTAGCGGATTCCCTCTACAATGAGCAGTTCTTC. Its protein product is CSALRGVADSLYNEQFF.

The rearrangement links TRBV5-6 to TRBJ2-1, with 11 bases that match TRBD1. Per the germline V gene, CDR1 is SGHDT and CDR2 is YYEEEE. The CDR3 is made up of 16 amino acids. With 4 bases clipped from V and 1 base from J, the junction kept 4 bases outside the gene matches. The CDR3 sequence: CASSIGQGASYNEQFF. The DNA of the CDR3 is TGTGCCAGCAGCATCGGACAGGGGGCTTCCTACAATGAGCAGTTCTTC.

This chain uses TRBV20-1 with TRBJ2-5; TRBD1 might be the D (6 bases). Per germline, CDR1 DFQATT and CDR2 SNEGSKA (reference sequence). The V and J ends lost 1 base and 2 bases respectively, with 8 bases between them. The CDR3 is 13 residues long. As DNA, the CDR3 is TGCAGTGCTAGAGTTGACAGGCAAGAGACCCAGTACTTC. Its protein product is CSARVDRQETQYF.

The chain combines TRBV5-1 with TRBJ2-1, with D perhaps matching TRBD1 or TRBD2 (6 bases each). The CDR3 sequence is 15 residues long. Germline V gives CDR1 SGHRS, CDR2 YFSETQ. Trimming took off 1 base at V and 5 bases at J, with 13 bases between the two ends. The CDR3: CASSLSTGGHNEQFF. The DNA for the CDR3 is TGCGCCAGCAGCTTGTCGACAGGAGGGCACAATGAGCAGTTCTTC.

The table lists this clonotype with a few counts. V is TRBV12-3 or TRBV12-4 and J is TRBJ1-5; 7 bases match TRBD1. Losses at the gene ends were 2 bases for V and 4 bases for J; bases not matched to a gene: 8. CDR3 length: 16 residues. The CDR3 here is CASSLWPGQRNQPQHF. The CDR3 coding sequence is TGTGCCAGCAGTTTATGGCCGGGACAGAGGAATCAGCCCCAGCATTTT.

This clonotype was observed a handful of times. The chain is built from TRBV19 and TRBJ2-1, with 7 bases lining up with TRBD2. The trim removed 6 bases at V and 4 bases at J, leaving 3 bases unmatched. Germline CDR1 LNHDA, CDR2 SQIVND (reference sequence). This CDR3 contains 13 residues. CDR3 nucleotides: TGTGCCAGTAGCCTAGCGGTGTACAATGAGCAGTTCTTC. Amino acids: CASSLAVYNEQFF.

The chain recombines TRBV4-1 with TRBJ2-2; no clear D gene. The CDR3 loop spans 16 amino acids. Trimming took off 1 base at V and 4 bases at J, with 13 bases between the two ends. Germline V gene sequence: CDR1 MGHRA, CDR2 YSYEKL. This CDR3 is CASSQVLGSVTGELFF. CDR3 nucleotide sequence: TGCGCCAGCAGCCAAGTTTTAGGCTCCGTCACCGGGGAGCTGTTTTTT.

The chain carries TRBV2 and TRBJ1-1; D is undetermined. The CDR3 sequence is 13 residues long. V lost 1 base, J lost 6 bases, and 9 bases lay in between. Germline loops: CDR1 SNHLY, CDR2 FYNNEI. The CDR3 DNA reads TGTGCCAGCAGTGAAGGTGCAGTGGCTGAAGCTTTCTTT. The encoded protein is CASSEGAVAEAFF.

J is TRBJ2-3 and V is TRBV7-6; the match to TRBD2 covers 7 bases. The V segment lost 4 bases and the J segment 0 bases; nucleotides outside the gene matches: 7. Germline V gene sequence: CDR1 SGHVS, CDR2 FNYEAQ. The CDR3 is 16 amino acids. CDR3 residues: CASSSRAGLSTDTQYF. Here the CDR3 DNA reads TGTGCCAGCAGCTCGCGAGCGGGACTGAGCACAGATACGCAGTATTTT.

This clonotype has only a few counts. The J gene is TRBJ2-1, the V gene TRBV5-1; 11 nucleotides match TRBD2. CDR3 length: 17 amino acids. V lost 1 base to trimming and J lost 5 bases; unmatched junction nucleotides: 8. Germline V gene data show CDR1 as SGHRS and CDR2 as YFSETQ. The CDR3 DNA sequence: TGCGCCAGCAGCTTGCGTCAACTAGCGGGAGTTAACAATGAGCAGTTCTTC. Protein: CASSLRQLAGVNNEQFF.

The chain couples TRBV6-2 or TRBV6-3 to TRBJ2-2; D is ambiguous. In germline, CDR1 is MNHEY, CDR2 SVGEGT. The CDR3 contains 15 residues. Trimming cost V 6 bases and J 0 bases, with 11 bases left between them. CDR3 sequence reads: CASRAGTSNTGELFF. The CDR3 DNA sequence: TGTGCCAGCAGGGCCGGAACTTCGAACACCGGGGAGCTGTTTTTT.